These T cell receptor beta chains were read from a single sample in a study of Graves' ophthalmopathy and Graves' hyperthyroidism. TCRdb reprocessed the multiplex PCR reads via MiXCR and lists one record per CDR3 protein. The sample yields approximately 380,000 distinct CDR3 sequences, approximately 21% seen once. The specimen sequenced was peripheral blood. These TCRs come from a young woman with stable Graves' hyperthyroidism. Both conserved end residues are part of each CDR3.

13,TRBV12-3/TRBV12-4,CASSDRGRDGYTF
15,TRBV9,CASSVVGSAYNEQFF
15,TRBV7-2,CASSPTVAEPLEQYF
16,TRBV11-2,CASSSKTGLGTGELFF
11,TRBV30,CAVEGGTEAFF
15,TRBV7-2,CASSRTWVPDYGYTF
13,TRBV6-4,CASRPTGEGGYTF
14,TRBV19,CASTSRGGRQPQHF
19,TRBV7-2,CASSLGSAGWFEDTGELFF
17,TRBV28,CASSHITPSGLQETQYF
16,TRBV20-1,CSARDQGLAGGETQYF
13,TRBV6-1,CASSEHSSYEQYF
16,TRBV12-3/TRBV12-4,CASSPGQGETNYGYTF
11,TRBV7-2,CASTSTDTQYF
16,TRBV12-5,CASGLATGQGAREQYF
13,TRBV29-1,CSAAGGGHTEAFF
17,TRBV7-8,CASSLGPSGSHPGEQYF
15,TRBV18,CASSPGTGGGQPQHF
14,TRBV7-9,CASSLGRIQETQYF
13,TRBV10-1,CASSDGGKGTQYF
13,TRBV28,CASTRGGKKTQYF
15,TRBV9,CASSVASSVQETQYF
14,TRBV4-2,CASSQERGGYGYTF
16,TRBV6-1,CASSGAGPDAYNEQFF
12,TRBV10-3,CAISTRNTEAFF
16,TRBV11-2,CASSRSGGYSNQPQHF
13,TRBV12-3/TRBV12-4,CASRGLAVGEQYF
16,TRBV6-2/TRBV6-3,CASRRPGTFSGNTIYF
15,TRBV27,CASKRGQGTTGELFF
12,TRBV12-5,CASGPSSYEQYF
14,TRBV5-1,CASSLSTGNSPLHF
15,TRBV5-1,CASSLVSGGDSPLHF
16,TRBV13,CASSSRRMGATNIKYF
14,TRBV30,CAWSVRVYRGEAFF
14,TRBV19,CTSSMLGSNQPQHF
13,TRBV6-1,CASSPNDYHGYTF
16,TRBV6-1,CASSEATGEAHYGYTF
18,TRBV12-3/TRBV12-4,CASSPFPHMDAGSGELFF
16,TRBV6-2/TRBV6-3,CASSWYTVFGANVLTF
14,TRBV15,CATKTGVDTGELFF
12,TRBV6-2/TRBV6-3,CASSSFGQEAFF
15,TRBV7-3,CASSLRRGAQETQYF
14,TRBV19,CASRTFPLGNEQFF
14,TRBV10-3,CAIKTGTGTYEQYF
16,TRBV12-3/TRBV12-4,CASTWGSSSYNSPLHF
15,TRBV7-2,CASSSSLGTAYEQYF